The 20 T cell receptor beta chains presented below share a single source sample, sequenced in a study of T cell repertoires in cytomegalovirus infection (dated by TCRdb to about 2019). For sequencing, an Illumina HiSeq 1500 was employed. TCRdb took the public reads, trimmed them with fastp at Q25, ran MiXCR for clone calling and kept in-frame beta chains. Each CDR3 protein appears once, grouped with its most common genes and DNA. The sample yields about 440,000 distinct CDR3 sequences; roughly 30% were counted once. Roughly 15% of the sample lies in the top ten. Sequenced sample: PBMCs. These receptors were collected from a human donor in good health (CMV status not recorded). Some clones in this sample may be carry-over from other donors' samples.

The chain links TRBV7-2 to TRBJ2-3; TRBD2 might be the D (5 bases). CDR1 is SGHTA and CDR2 is FQGNSA in the germline V gene. This CDR3 region has 14 residues. Trimming pared 0 bases from V and 6 bases from J, leaving 10 bases between. The CDR3 loop is CASSLAPGSDTQYF. The CDR3 DNA reads as TGTGCCAGCAGCTTAGCTCCGGGGTCGGATACGCAGTATTTT.

V gene TRBV12-3 or TRBV12-4 combines with J gene TRBJ2-1; D assignment may be TRBD1 or TRBD2 (5 bases each). The CDR3 extends over 14 amino acids. V lost 7 bases, J lost 1 base, and 11 bases lay in between. CDR3 DNA sequence: TGTGCCAGCAAACGGGACCAGTCCTACAATGAGCAGTTCTTC. Protein: CASKRDQSYNEQFF.

V gene TRBV4-3 combines with J gene TRBJ1-5, with TRBD1 identical over 9 bases. Trimming cost V 4 bases and J 6 bases; bases outside gene matches: 7. The CDR3 runs to 15 residues. Germline V gene data show CDR1 as LGHNA and CDR2 as YSLEER. The CDR3 region has the DNA TGCGCCAGCAGCCTAGGGACAGGGTCAGCTCAGCCCCAGCATTTT. Translating it yields CASSLGTGSAQPQHF.

The rearrangement joins TRBV6-1 to TRBJ2-2, with unresolved D. The CDR3 loop spans 14 amino acids. The V end lost 6 bases, the J end lost 0 bases, and 8 bases lay between the germline ends. The germline V gene encodes CDR1 MNHNS and CDR2 SASEGT. The CDR3 bases are TGTGCCAGCAGGTGGACGCCGAACACCGGGGAGCTGTTTTTT. It translates to CASRWTPNTGELFF.

This clonotype appeared a few times. V is TRBV11-2 and J is TRBJ2-1, with D possibly TRBD1 on 5 matching bases. Trimming shortened V by 5 bases and J by 10 bases, and 15 bases separated the two germline ends. This CDR3 is 13 amino acids long. The germline V gene encodes CDR1 SGHAT and CDR2 FQNNGV. The CDR3 sequence is CASSTFQGYEQFF. The DNA of the CDR3 is TGTGCCAGCAGCACCTTCCAGGGTTACGAGCAGTTCTTC.

The chain links TRBV19 to TRBJ2-4; D is perhaps TRBD2 (7 bases). The germline CDR1 and CDR2 sequences are LNHDA and SQIVND (reference sequence). V lost 7 bases to trimming and J lost 1 base, with 29 bases between them. The CDR3 spans 20 residues. The CDR3 DNA is TGTGCCAGTACTCCATACTCGGACAGCGGGATCCCCCCGGCCAAAAACATTCAGTACTTC. It yields the protein CASTPYSDSGIPPAKNIQYF.

This clonotype was counted only a few times. The V call is TRBV20-1, the J call TRBJ1-3; D unclear. Germline V gives CDR1 DFQATT, CDR2 SNEGSKA (reference sequence). The V and J ends lost 3 bases and 0 bases respectively, with 15 bases between them. The CDR3 is 16 residues long. The CDR3 loop is CSASPLQRLSGNTIYF. The CDR3, as DNA: TGCAGTGCTAGCCCTTTACAGAGACTCTCTGGAAACACCATATATTTT.

In its sample, this clonotype was seen a few times. One end of the junction does not line up with germline, which may come from a read error. The rearrangement joins TRBV4-1 to TRBJ1-5; no firm D call. Germline lookup yields CDR1 MGHRA and CDR2 YSYEKL. The CDR3 consists of 15 residues. The CDR3 protein is CASSQDLGDNQPQHF. CDR3 coding DNA: TGTGCCAGCAGCCAAGATTTGGGTGACAATCAGCCCCAGCATTTT.

In this sample, this clonotype turned up many times. This rearrangement joins TRBV7-9 to TRBJ2-5; no reliable D call. Between the trimmed V and J ends, which lost 7 bases and 0 bases, there was a span of 12 bases. CDR3 size: 14 residues. Germline loops: CDR1 SEHNR, CDR2 FQNEAQ (reference sequence). CDR3 sequence (DNA): TGTGCCAGCACCCCGGAAGAGTACCAAGAGACCCAGTACTTC. Protein: CASTPEEYQETQYF.

The rearrangement joins TRBV19 to TRBJ1-5; D gene uncertain. Germline V gene lookup returns CDR1 LNHDA and CDR2 SQIVND (reference sequence). This CDR3 region has 13 residues. The V end was cut by 5 bases, the J end by 5 bases, with 10 bases between. This CDR3 is CASSPEWDQPQHF. CDR3 in DNA: TGTGCCAGTAGTCCCGAGTGGGATCAGCCCCAGCATTTT.

The chain combines TRBV4-2 with TRBJ2-1; D unresolved. CDR1 and CDR2 (germline): LGHNA, YNFKEQ. Trimming left V 0 bases short and J 8 bases short, with 11 bases between. The CDR3 runs to 14 residues. CDR3 sequence reads: CASSQDSKRHEQFF. The CDR3 DNA reads as TGTGCCAGCAGCCAAGATTCGAAGCGCCATGAGCAGTTCTTC.

The chain employs TRBV5-4 and TRBJ2-1; no definite D call. V was cut by 4 bases and J by 9 bases, with 11 bases left in between. This CDR3 is built from 12 residues. The V gene's germline CDR1 is SGHNT and CDR2 YYREEE (reference sequence). DNA of the CDR3: TGTGCCAGCAGCCCAGGCCAGGCTGAGCAGTTCTTC. This sequence encodes CASSPGQAEQFF.

This clonotype was picked up a small number of times. V gene TRBV6-1 combines with J gene TRBJ2-7, with 8 nucleotides matching TRBD2. Germline assignment: CDR1 MNHNS and CDR2 SASEGT. V lost 6 bases to trimming and J lost 0 bases; unmatched junction nucleotides: 10. This CDR3 contains 16 residues. CDR3: CASRARGGPRSYEQYF. Written as DNA, the CDR3 is TGTGCCAGCAGAGCGCGCGGGGGGCCCCGCTCCTACGAGCAGTACTTC.

The sample holds many counts of this clonotype. The rearrangement links TRBV7-8 to TRBJ2-3, with D perhaps matching TRBD2 (5 bases). Germline V gives CDR1 SGHVS, CDR2 FQNEAQ. The V end lost 5 bases, the J end lost 5 bases, and 11 bases lay between the germline ends. This CDR3 comprises 13 residues. For the CDR3, the DNA is TGTGCCAGCAGCAGAGGACTGGGAGATACGCAGTATTTT. Translation: CASSRGLGDTQYF.

Concerning this clonotype itself: This may arise from a read error, as a much more abundant clone is one base away. The rearrangement joins TRBV7-2 to TRBJ2-5; D unclear. CDR3 length: 12 residues. The V end lost 3 bases, the J end lost 4 bases, and 6 bases lay between the germline ends. CDR1 SGHTA and CDR2 FQGNSA come from the germline V gene. CDR3 residues: CASSFPPETQYF. CDR3 coding DNA: TGTGCCAGCAGCTTTCCCCCAGAGACCCAGTACTTC. Using reference TRBV7-2 and TRBJ2-5 for the parts outside the CDR3, the full variable domain is GAGVSQSPSNKVTEKGKDVELRCDPISGHTALYWYRQSLGQGLEFLIYFQGNSAPDKSGLPSDRFSAERTGGSVSTLTIQRTQQEDSAVYLCASSFPPETQYFGPGTRLLVL.

This clonotype was recorded only once. One junction end does not reproduce the germline sequence, and a read error may be involved. This CDR3 is CAGSRGTLIGTDTQYF. The CDR3 DNA sequence: TGTGCCGGCAGTCGCGGGACCTTGATTGGCACAGATACGCAGTATTTT. The rearrangement joins TRBV12-3 or TRBV12-4 to TRBJ2-3; D perhaps matches TRBD2 (6 bases). The CDR3 contains 16 residues.

This clonotype was detected ten times or more. V and J are TRBV11-2 and TRBJ1-3, with 8 bases lining up with TRBD1. V lost 5 bases to trimming and J lost 0 bases; unmatched junction nucleotides: 6. CDR1 and CDR2 from the germline V gene are SGHAT and FQNNGV. This CDR3 is built from 16 residues. For the CDR3, the DNA is TGTGCCAGCAGCCAGCGGACAGGGATCTCTGGAAACACCATATATTTT. Residues: CASSQRTGISGNTIYF.

This clonotype was counted many times. This chain links TRBV7-2 with TRBJ2-1; D is unresolved. Germline V CDR1 and CDR2: SGHTA, FQGNSA. Trimming removed 1 base from V and 2 bases from J, with 9 bases in between. This CDR3 region has 15 residues. The CDR3 sequence is CASSLEVRAYNEQFF. The CDR3 nucleotides are TGTGCCAGCAGCTTAGAAGTCAGAGCCTACAATGAGCAGTTCTTC.

The chain is built from TRBV6-1 and TRBJ2-3, with 7 bases aligning to TRBD2. The CDR3 covers 15 residues. The V gene end was trimmed by 7 bases and the J gene end by 4 bases; junction bases not matched to a gene: 11. CDR1 and CDR2 (germline): MNHNS, SASEGT. CDR3: CASKSGGAGSDTQYF. CDR3 coding DNA: TGTGCCAGCAAGTCGGGAGGAGCGGGGTCAGATACGCAGTATTTT.

The chain uses TRBV27 and TRBJ1-5; no clear D. Trimming shortened V by 6 bases and J by 2 bases, and 8 bases separated the two germline ends. Germline V lookup: CDR1 MNHEY, CDR2 SMNVEV (reference sequence). CDR3 length: 13 residues. The CDR3: CASRSEGNQPQHF. The CDR3 region has the DNA TGTGCCAGCAGAAGCGAAGGCAATCAGCCCCAGCATTTT.